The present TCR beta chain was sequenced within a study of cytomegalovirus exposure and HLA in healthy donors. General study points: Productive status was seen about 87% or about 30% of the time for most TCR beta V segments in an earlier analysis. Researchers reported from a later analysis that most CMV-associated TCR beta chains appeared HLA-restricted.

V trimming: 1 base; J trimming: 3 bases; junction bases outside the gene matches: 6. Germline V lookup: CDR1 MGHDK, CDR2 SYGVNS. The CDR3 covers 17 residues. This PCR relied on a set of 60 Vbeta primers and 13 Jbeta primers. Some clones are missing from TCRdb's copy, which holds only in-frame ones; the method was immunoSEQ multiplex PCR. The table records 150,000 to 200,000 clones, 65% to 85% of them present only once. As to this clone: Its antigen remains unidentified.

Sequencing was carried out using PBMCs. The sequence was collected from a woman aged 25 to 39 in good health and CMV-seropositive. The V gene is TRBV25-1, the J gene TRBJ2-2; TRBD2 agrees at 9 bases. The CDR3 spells CASSESIAGADTGELFF. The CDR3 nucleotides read TGTGCCAGCAGTGAATCCATAGCGGGAGCGGACACCGGGGAGCTGTTTTTT.